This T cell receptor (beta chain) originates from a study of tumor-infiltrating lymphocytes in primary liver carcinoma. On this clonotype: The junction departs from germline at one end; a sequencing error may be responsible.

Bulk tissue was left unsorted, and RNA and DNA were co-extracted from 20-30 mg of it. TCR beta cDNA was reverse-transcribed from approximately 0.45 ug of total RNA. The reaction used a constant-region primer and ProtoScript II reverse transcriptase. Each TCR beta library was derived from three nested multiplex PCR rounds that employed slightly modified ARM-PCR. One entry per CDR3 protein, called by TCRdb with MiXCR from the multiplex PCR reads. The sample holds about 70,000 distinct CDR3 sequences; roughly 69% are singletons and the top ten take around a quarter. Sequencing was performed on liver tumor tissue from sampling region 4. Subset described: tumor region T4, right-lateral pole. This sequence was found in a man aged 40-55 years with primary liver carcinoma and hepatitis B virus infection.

The CDR3 DNA is TGTGCCAGCAGCCTTACGGGGGGACTGTTGTACGTGCAGTACTTC. Translated: CASSLTGGLLYVQYF. The V gene is TRBV28, the J gene TRBJ2-7; 7 positions match TRBD2. Looked up from germline, CDR1 is MDHEN and CDR2 is SYDVKM. This CDR3 comprises 15 residues.